Reported below is one T cell receptor beta chain. These data originate in a study of blood T cell repertoires in COVID-19. Original methodology: Cell counts per sample came from amplifying reference gene primers. TCRdb's table, derived via immunoSEQ multiplex PCR, lists solely in-frame clones and lacks some. Clonal size and the V and J genes are those of that table, whereas D and trimming came from the DNA. Of 200,000 to 250,000 clones detected, about four fifths appear once; the ten largest clones hold 3% to 3.5%. Those who participated ranged in age from about 18 to 89 years and resided in about two dozen US areas. Donors in Cohort 3 who had recovered were those with two negative PCRs, healthcare professional clearance, or resolution of their symptoms. J was trimmed by 5 bases and V by 3 bases; bases with no gene match: 7. This CDR3 comprises 16 residues. Germline V gene sequence: CDR1 KGHSH, CDR2 LQKENI.

The sequencing input was PBMCs or T cells enriched from blood (not recorded which). This clonotype was obtained from a woman between 55 and 75 years old who had recovered from COVID-19. The J gene is TRBJ2-1, the V gene TRBV18, with TRBD2 identical over 10 bases. The CDR3 DNA sequence: TGTGCCAGCTCACCTCCGGGACTAGCGCCGAACAATGAGCAGTTCTTC. Residues: CASSPPGLAPNNEQFF.